This T cell receptor (beta chain) stems from a study of blood T cell repertoires in COVID-19 (TCRdb year 2020). For the study in its entirety: Samples covering the acute and convalescent phases of COVID-19 were provided by collaborators in the United States, Italy and Spain. The material from the prospective study consisted of cDNA or gDNA derived from T cells, B-cell-depleted T cells, or PBMCs. Subjects who had been exposed to COVID-19, were actively infected with it, or had recovered from it provided the deeply sampled blood TCRbeta repertoires that made up the dataset. A freely available public database, intended as a resource for researchers studying the immune response to SARS-CoV-2, is where the repertoires were released. The samples were drawn from two sources: the first 160 participants of the ongoing ImmuneRACE study, and 1,254 subjects contributed by 6 global collaborators. The sample metadata nearly always contained a de-identified subject ID, COVID-19 status, age in years and sex. HLA class I and class II types, where available, came from metadata supplied by the sample provider rather than from assay-based typing. General conclusions and limits of the study: Clinical and demographic metadata were provided uncurated, with the amount varying by source and participant.

Participants in the prospective study were enrolled through a virtual design, were aged roughly 18 to 90 years, and lived in about 25 United States geographic areas. To assign participants to cohorts, the prospective study relied on clinical history that participants themselves reported in a screening survey and a study questionnaire. Mobile phlebotomists in the prospective study collected whole blood, serum and a nasopharyngeal or oropharyngeal swab from every participant. Participants in the prospective study had the option to provide additional blood draws and questionnaires over an approximately 2-month period. Blood samples from the prospective study were shipped frozen or at room temperature prior to DNA extraction. Per the germline V gene (reference sequence), SGHNT is the CDR1 and YYREEE is the CDR2. From V the trimming removes 5 bases and from J it removes 5 bases, while the gene matches leave 10 bases of the junction unaccounted for. The CDR3 has 15 amino acids, counting the end cysteine and phenylalanine. Only CDR3 DNA remains: 45 bases, in frame from the first base.

The immunoSEQ Assay, a bias-controlled multiplex PCR, was used to amplify TCRbeta CDR3 regions from genomic DNA. The original methods were these. The number of nucleated cells in each sample was estimated from the amplification of reference gene primers within the assay. To quantify the absolute abundance of each unique TCRbeta CDR3 rearrangement, sequence reads were collapsed and filtered. For each sample, productive Simpson clonality was calculated by taking the square root of Simpson's diversity index across productive rearrangements. In its TCRdb copy, this immuneACCESS table keeps in-frame sequences only and misses some clones. Where compared with another copy, unresolved V genes explain less than half of these, and the others have no known cause. V and J calls plus clone size are reproduced from that table; the DNA served to infer D and trimming. The sample records 150,000 to 200,000 clones, over 70% of which are singletons. Around 6% of the sample is taken by the ten largest.

As to this clone: Its antigen is still unknown. There are no base qualities to consult, and no much larger clone falls within one base.

The rearranged chain carries TRBV5-4 and TRBJ2-5, with 9 junctional bases fitting TRBD1. Specimen: PBMCs or T cells enriched from blood (not recorded which). This receptor was obtained from a woman aged 40 to 49 with acute COVID-19. Read as DNA, the sequence is TGTGCCAGCAGTCTAAGAGGGACAGGGCGGGAGACCCAGTACTTC. Translated, this gives CASSLRGTGRETQYF. Where the CDR3 stops, the reference TRBV5-4 and TRBJ2-5 genes take over; the full variable domain is ETGVTQSPTHLIKTRGQQVTLRCSSQSGHNTVSWYQQALGQGPQFIFQYYREEENGRGNFPPRFSGLQFPNYSSELNVNALELDDSALYLCASSLRGTGRETQYFGPGTRLLVL.